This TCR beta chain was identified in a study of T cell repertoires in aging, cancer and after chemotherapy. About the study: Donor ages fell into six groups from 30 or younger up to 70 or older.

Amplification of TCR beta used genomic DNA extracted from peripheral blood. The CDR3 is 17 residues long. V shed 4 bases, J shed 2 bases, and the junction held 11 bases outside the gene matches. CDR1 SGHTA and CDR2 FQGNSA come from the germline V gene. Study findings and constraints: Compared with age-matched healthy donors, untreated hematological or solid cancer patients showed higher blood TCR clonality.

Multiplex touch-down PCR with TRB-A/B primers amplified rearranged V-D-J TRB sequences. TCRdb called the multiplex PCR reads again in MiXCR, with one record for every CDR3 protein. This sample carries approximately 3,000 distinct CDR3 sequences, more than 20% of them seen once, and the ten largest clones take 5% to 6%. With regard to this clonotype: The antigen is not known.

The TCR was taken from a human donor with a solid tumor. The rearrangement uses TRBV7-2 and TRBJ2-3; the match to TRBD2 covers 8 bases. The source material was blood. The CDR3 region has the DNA TGTGCCAGCAGCTCTAAACTAGCGGCGTACCTCACAGATACGCAGTATTTT. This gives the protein CASSSKLAAYLTDTQYF.